This is a list of T cell receptor beta chains from one sample in a study of beta chain features in type 1 diabetes. The table came from immunoSEQ multiplex PCR; TCRdb's copy has only in-frame clones and leaves some out. The sample has over 120,000 clones, 10% seen once; the top ten hold 1.3%. The sample was naive CD4+ T cells from blood. Source of these receptors: a man younger than 35 in good health. The CDR3 runs from the conserved cysteine through the conserved F or W. D genes are given only for firm matches. Not every row has a clone size; where given, it reads once, few, many or a size class.

clone_size: -; j_call: TRBJ2-3; v_call: TRBV2; d_call: TRBD2; cdr3_nt: TGTGCCAGTTTTCGTAGCGGGGGGGAGAGCACAGATACGCAGTATTTT; cdr3_aa: CASFRSGGESTDTQYF
clone_size: -; j_call: TRBJ1-3; v_call: TRBV29-1; d_call: -; cdr3_nt: TGCAGCGTTTTGGTTCCATTTGGCAGGCCCTCTGGAAACACCATATATTTT; cdr3_aa: CSVLVPFGRPSGNTIYF
clone_size: few; j_call: TRBJ2-1; v_call: TRBV7-2; d_call: TRBD1; cdr3_nt: TGTGCCAGCACGGACAGGGGAACCTACAATGAGCAGTTCTTC; cdr3_aa: CASTDRGTYNEQFF
clone_size: -; j_call: TRBJ1-5; v_call: TRBV7-2; d_call: -; cdr3_nt: TGTGCCAGCAGCTTAGCAGGGGCTAAGGGCAATCAGCCCCAGCATTTT; cdr3_aa: CASSLAGAKGNQPQHF
clone_size: few; j_call: TRBJ1-4; v_call: TRBV19; d_call: TRBD1; cdr3_nt: TGTGCCAGTACGACAGGGGATGCAACTAATGAAAAACTGTTTTTT; cdr3_aa: CASTTGDATNEKLFF
clone_size: -; j_call: TRBJ2-3; v_call: TRBV15; d_call: -; cdr3_nt: TGTGCCACCAGCAGAGTGGAGAAGGATACGCAGTATTTT; cdr3_aa: CATSRVEKDTQYF
clone_size: -; j_call: TRBJ1-6; v_call: TRBV9; d_call: -; cdr3_nt: TGTGCCAGCAGCGTCCGCCAAGGGGGGGTCAATTCACCCCTCCACTTT; cdr3_aa: CASSVRQGGVNSPLHF
clone_size: few; j_call: TRBJ2-4; v_call: TRBV10-1; d_call: -; cdr3_nt: TGCGCCAGCAGTGAGGGGGGCTCCAAAAACATTCAGTACTTC; cdr3_aa: CASSEGGSKNIQYF
clone_size: few; j_call: TRBJ1-4; v_call: TRBV15; d_call: -; cdr3_nt: TGTGCCACCAGCAGAGATGCAGGGGATAATGAAAAACTGTTTTTT; cdr3_aa: CATSRDAGDNEKLFF
clone_size: few; j_call: TRBJ2-5; v_call: TRBV18; d_call: -; cdr3_nt: TGTGCCAGCTCAGCGAGCAGGGCAGGACAAGAGACCCAGTACTTC; cdr3_aa: CASSASRAGQETQYF
clone_size: few; j_call: TRBJ2-1; v_call: TRBV27; d_call: TRBD1; cdr3_nt: TGTGCCAGCAGATCTCGGACAGGGCCCTCCTACAATGAGCAGTTCTTC; cdr3_aa: CASRSRTGPSYNEQFF